The T cell receptor (beta chain) under discussion was sequenced for a study of cytomegalovirus exposure and HLA in healthy donors. Study summary: Counted in an early data release were 75 million to 85 million unique TCRs from HLA-typed donors. Study-level points and caveats: Looking again later, the authors saw that most CMV-associated TCR beta chains seemed HLA-restricted. Accounts indicate the classifier identified cytomegalovirus status with strong specificity and sensitivity. Cytomegalovirus-associated TCR beta chains were listed, numbering 164.

Remarks on this clone: What it recognizes is unknown.

The trim removed 6 bases at V and 7 bases at J, leaving 10 bases unmatched. The germline CDR1 and CDR2 sequences are MDHEN and SYDVKM. CDR3 length equals 14 residues. Use of 60 Vbeta and 13 Jbeta primers characterized the PCR. The assay was immunoSEQ multiplex PCR, and TCRdb's table has in-frame clones only and misses some. The sample includes 95,000 to 100,000 clones, over 75% of them seen just once. This sequence originates from a man aged 40-55 years in good health and CMV-seronegative. The chain combines TRBV28 with TRBJ1-2; 8 nucleotides line up with TRBD1. Sequencing input: PBMCs. The DNA for the CDR3 is TGTGCCAGCAGCAACAGGGGGGTAACTATTGGCTACACCTTC. Translating it yields CASSNRGVTIGYTF.